The source of this T cell receptor beta chain is a study of blood T cells in healthy people across ages. Study results and caveats: Naive T cell percentage by flow cytometry tracked strongly with beta diversity.

The authors ran a second PCR of about 6 to 11 cycles using a sample-barcoded 5' primer and a J-beta primer mix. Every cDNA molecule bore a tag from a template-switch adaptor containing 12 random nucleotides. TCRdb itself ran the 5' RACE reads through MiXCR, one entry per CDR3 protein. The profile shows around 870,000 distinct CDR3 sequences, more than 25% of them singletons. The V and J ends lost 4 bases and 5 bases respectively, with 16 bases between them. CDR1 is SGDLS and CDR2 is YYNGEE in the germline V gene. The CDR3 covers 15 residues. A remark on this clonotype: Its antigen remains unidentified.

Healthy Caucasian individuals from Russia aged about 6 to 95 served as donors. Samples had at least 6 million PBMCs isolated from them. The sequence was collected from a woman aged 80 or over in good health. The V and J genes are TRBV9 and TRBJ2-1; D remains unclear. Source material: blood. The CDR3 nucleotides read TGTGCCAGCAGCATTCGACGTGATGCCCACAATGAGCAGTTCTTC. Translating it yields CASSIRRDAHNEQFF.